The source of this T cell receptor beta chain is a study of Ad26.COV2.S vaccination and SARS-CoV-2 variants. Study background: The donor belonged to the COV1001 Ad26.COV2.S trial arm. Ad26.COV2.S shots went into the muscle once or twice, 56 days apart. Whole-study results and caveats: Participants given vaccine showed non-spike TCR breadth similar to that of placebo recipients.

Note on this clone: Its target is not known.

The treatment here: roughly 18 received Ad26.COV2.S at low or high dose, single or two shots; about 5 received placebo; per-sample allocation not given. On day 63 after the first injection, vaccine and placebo recipients gave samples. As its vector, the vaccine had Ad26, which expressed Wuhan-strain SARS-CoV-2 spike. Produced via immunoSEQ multiplex PCR; TCRdb's table is partial and in-frame only. The table lists about 480,000 clones, around nine tenths of them singletons. This specimen was peripheral blood, taken in a trial of Ad26.COV2.S vaccine versus placebo. The source is a person aged 18-60 years who received the Ad26.COV2.S COVID-19 vaccine or a placebo.

DNA of the CDR3: TGTGCCAGCAGTATAGCGGGAGTTGAGACCCAGTACTTC. This sequence encodes CASSIAGVETQYF. This chain uses TRBV2 with TRBJ2-5; 9 bases fit TRBD2. The CDR3 sequence is 13 residues long. Germline V gene lookup returns CDR1 SNHLY and CDR2 FYNNEI. The V and J ends lost 5 bases and 5 bases, in that order; junction bases with no gene match: 3.